Below are 17 T cell receptor beta chains sequenced from a single sample in a study of early T cells in non-severe SARS-CoV-2 infection. TCRdb called the 5' RACE reads again in MiXCR, with one record for every CDR3 protein. Among tens of thousands of distinct CDR3 sequences listed, around an eighth were seen once. Specimen: whole blood. All receptors come from an adult who was a healthcare worker with PCR-confirmed SARS-CoV-2 infection or an uninfected control (not recorded which).

The J gene is TRBJ2-1, the V gene TRBV7-9; D uncertain. Germline CDR1 is SEHNR and CDR2 is FQNEAQ (reference sequence). V dropped 0 bases and J dropped 4 bases, with 7 bases sitting between them. This CDR3 comprises 14 residues. The CDR3 DNA is TGTGCCAGCAGCTTAGCGGTCAGTTACAATGAGCAGTTCTTC. The encoded protein is CASSLAVSYNEQFF.

This clonotype was picked up a small number of times. The chain has TRBV13 and TRBJ2-1; 16 bases align to TRBD2. The CDR3 loop spans 20 amino acids. Trimming removed 5 bases from V and 3 bases from J; junction bases left unmatched: 13. The germline V gene has CDR1 PRHDT and CDR2 FYEKMQ (reference sequence). The CDR3 nucleotides are TGTGCCAGCAGCGCCGCGGCGGGACTAGCGGGAGGGCGGGTCTACAATGAGCAGTTCTTC. Amino acid sequence: CASSAAAGLAGGRVYNEQFF.

This clonotype has ten or more counts. The chain employs TRBV11-1 and TRBJ2-7; D unclear. The CDR3 spans 14 residues. Trimming stripped 0 bases from V and 0 bases from J, with 6 bases between. Germline V gene sequence: CDR1 SGHAT, CDR2 FQDESV (reference sequence). CDR3 residues: CASSLAQSSYEQYF. The CDR3 nucleotides are TGTGCCAGCAGCTTAGCCCAGAGCTCCTACGAGCAGTACTTC.

The table lists this clonotype with many counts. The chain links TRBV5-5 to TRBJ1-1; 9 bases align to TRBD1. The germline CDR1 and CDR2 sequences are SGHKS and YYEKEE (reference sequence). V lost 4 bases to trimming and J lost 6 bases; unmatched junction nucleotides: 16. The CDR3 is 17 residues long. In nucleotides, the CDR3 is TGTGCCAGCAGCCCCATTTCCGGGACAGGGCTGACCCCTGAAGCTTTCTTT. It specifies CASSPISGTGLTPEAFF.

In this sample, this clonotype turned up many times. The chain combines TRBV6-6 with TRBJ2-1; possibly TRBD1 or TRBD2 for D (5 bases each). The ends were cut back, 10 bases at V and 3 bases at J, with 19 bases in the middle. This CDR3 spans 15 amino acids. Germline V gene sequence: CDR1 MNHNY, CDR2 SVGAGI (reference sequence). CDR3 sequence: CATSDPGAGYNEQFF. DNA for the CDR3: TGTGCCACCTCTGACCCCGGGGCAGGCTACAATGAGCAGTTCTTC.

This clonotype was counted at least ten times. The J gene is TRBJ2-3, the V gene TRBV19; D remains ambiguous. Germline CDR1 reads LNHDA; CDR2 reads SQIVND (reference sequence). This CDR3 spans 15 amino acids. The V end was cut by 3 bases, the J end by 2 bases, with 12 bases between. The CDR3 sequence is CASSIVGTPTDTQYF. In DNA form, the CDR3 reads TGTGCCAGTAGTATTGTTGGTACTCCCACAGATACGCAGTATTTT.

This chain links TRBV20-1 with TRBJ1-2, with D possibly matching TRBD1 (6 bases). The CDR3 runs 15 residues. Trimming removed 0 bases from V and 0 bases from J, with 11 bases in between. CDR1 is DFQATT, CDR2 SNEGSKA, per germline (reference sequence). The CDR3 DNA reads as TGCAGTGCTAGAGATTACAGGGACCCTAACTATGGCTACACCTTC. Protein: CSARDYRDPNYGYTF.

This clonotype has only a few counts. The genes are TRBV7-9 and TRBJ1-1; maybe TRBD1 (5 bases). The CDR3 has 14 amino acids. V gave up 6 bases and J gave up 4 bases, with 15 bases separating them. Germline V gives CDR1 SEHNR, CDR2 FQNEAQ (reference sequence). The CDR3 is CASRPREGSTEAFF. CDR3 bases: TGTGCCAGCAGACCCAGGGAGGGGAGCACTGAAGCTTTCTTT.

Many counts were recorded for this clonotype. J is TRBJ1-6 and V is TRBV28, with 9 bases that match TRBD1. Germline assignment: CDR1 MDHEN and CDR2 SYDVKM. The trim removed 4 bases at V and 3 bases at J, leaving 4 bases unmatched. The CDR3 totals 16 residues. The CDR3, as DNA: TGTGCCAGCAGTTCAGGACAGGGGAACTATAATTCACCCCTCCACTTT. Protein product: CASSSGQGNYNSPLHF.

This clonotype has just a few counts. The V and J genes are TRBV5-1 and TRBJ2-7; 13 nucleotides align to TRBD2. The CDR3 loop spans 15 amino acids. V shed 3 bases and J 5 bases; nucleotides not matched to a gene: 5. Per germline, CDR1 SGHRS and CDR2 YFSETQ. CDR3 nucleotide sequence: TGCGCCAGCAGCTCTGGACTAGCGGGAGCCCACGAGCAGTACTTC. Translation: CASSSGLAGAHEQYF.

The V and J genes are TRBV7-9 and TRBJ2-7; D is unresolved. Germline lookup yields CDR1 SEHNR and CDR2 FQNEAQ (reference sequence). The CDR3 contains 13 residues. The germline V and J ends were trimmed by 3 bases and 1 base, with 7 bases remaining between them. CDR3 sequence reads: CASSFKESYEQYF. The CDR3 bases are TGTGCCAGCAGCTTCAAGGAATCCTACGAGCAGTACTTC.

CDR3 region: CASSQWGVEYGYTF. Written as DNA, the CDR3 is TGTGCCAGCAGCCAATGGGGCGTGGAATATGGCTACACCTTC. The chain uses TRBV3-1 and TRBJ1-2; the D gene is possibly TRBD1 (5 bases). Germline V CDR1 and CDR2: LGHDT, YNNKEL (reference sequence). Between the trimmed V and J ends, which lost 2 bases and 5 bases, there was a span of 12 bases. The CDR3 is made up of 14 amino acids.

This clonotype was found many times. The gene calls are TRBV27 and TRBJ2-7, with TRBD1 as a possible D gene (6 bases). The V gene's germline CDR1 is MNHEY and CDR2 SMNVEV (reference sequence). V was trimmed by 4 bases and J by 4 bases, leaving 11 bases between them. This CDR3 is built from 13 residues. The CDR3 sequence is CASSSPDRYEQYF. CDR3 coding DNA: TGTGCCAGCAGTTCCCCGGACAGATACGAGCAGTACTTC.

The chain couples TRBV29-1 to TRBJ1-1; D unclear. The CDR3 totals 13 residues. Germline CDR1 is SQVTM and CDR2 is ANQGSEA. V was pared by 6 bases and J by 4 bases, with 15 bases between. CDR3 loop: CSVESGSSTEAFF. In nucleotides, the CDR3 is TGCAGCGTAGAAAGCGGGTCGAGCACTGAAGCTTTCTTT. The full variable domain, its missing parts supplied by reference TRBV29-1 and TRBJ1-1, is SAVISQKPSRDICQRGTSLTIQCQVDSQVTMMFWYRQQPGQSLTLIATANQGSEATYESGFVIDKFPISRPNLTFSTLTVSNMSPEDSSIYLCSVESGSSTEAFFGQGTRLTVV.

By frequency in the sample, this clonotype is medium-sized (0.01 to 0.1%). The V call is TRBV30, the J call TRBJ2-1; 11 nucleotides line up with TRBD2. The ends lost 4 bases at V and 10 bases at J; junction bases unmatched: 15. The germline CDR1 and CDR2 sequences are GTSNPN and SVGIG (reference sequence). The CDR3 contains 16 residues. The CDR3: CAWTYRATGTSGEQFF. CDR3 nucleotide sequence: TGTGCCTGGACCTACAGGGCGACCGGGACTAGCGGAGAGCAGTTCTTC. The full variable domain, its missing parts supplied by reference TRBV30 and TRBJ2-1, is SQTIHQWPATLVQPVGSPLSLECTVEGTSNPNLYWYRQAAGRGLQLLFYSVGIGQISSEVPQNLSASRPQDRQFILSSKKLLLSDSGFYLCAWTYRATGTSGEQFFGPGTRLTVL.

The V gene is TRBV5-1, the J gene TRBJ2-1, with 7 nucleotides matching TRBD2. V lost 3 bases and J lost 11; bases outside the gene matches: 14. CDR1 SGHRS and CDR2 YFSETQ come from the germline V gene. The CDR3 spans 15 residues. The chain's CDR3 is CASSSAGPGGGQQFF. The CDR3 DNA follows: TGCGCCAGCAGCTCAGCGGGACCCGGGGGAGGGCAGCAGTTCTTC. Full variable domain (remainder filled in from reference TRBV5-1 and TRBJ2-1): KAGVTQTPRYLIKTRGQQVTLSCSPISGHRSVSWYQQTPGQGLQFLFEYFSETQRNKGNFPGRFSGRQFSNSRSEMNVSTLELGDSALYLCASSSAGPGGGQQFFGPGTRLTVL.

The chain joins TRBV27 to TRBJ2-5; D unclear. V was cut by 5 bases and J by 1 base, with 8 bases left in between. The length of the CDR3 is 13 residues. Germline-derived CDR1 and CDR2 are MNHEY and SMNVEV (reference sequence). CDR3 region: CASSLRLQETQYF. The CDR3 region has the DNA TGTGCCAGCAGTCTCCGCCTCCAAGAGACCCAGTACTTC.